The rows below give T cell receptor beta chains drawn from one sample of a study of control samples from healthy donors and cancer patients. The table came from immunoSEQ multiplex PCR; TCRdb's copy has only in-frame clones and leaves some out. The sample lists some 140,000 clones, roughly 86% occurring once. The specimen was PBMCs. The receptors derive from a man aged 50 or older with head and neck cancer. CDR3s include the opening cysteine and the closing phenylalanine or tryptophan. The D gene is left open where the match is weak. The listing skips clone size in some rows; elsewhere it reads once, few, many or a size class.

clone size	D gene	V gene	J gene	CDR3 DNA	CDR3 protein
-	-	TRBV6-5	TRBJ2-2	TGTGCCACCCGGTACTTCGCGAACACCGGGGAGCTGTTTTTT	CATRYFANTGELFF
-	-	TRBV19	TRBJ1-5	TGTGCCAGTACCCCCGGGGCGGGAGATAGCAATCAGCCCCAGCATTTT	CASTPGAGDSNQPQHF
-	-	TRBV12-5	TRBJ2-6	TGTGCTAGTGCCTTCACCGAACATTCTGGGGCCAACGTCCTGACTTTC	CASAFTEHSGANVLTF
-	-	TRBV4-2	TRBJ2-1	TGTGCCAGCAGCCAAGAGACGGTCGCAACAGGCACTGAGCAGTTCTTC	CASSQETVATGTEQFF
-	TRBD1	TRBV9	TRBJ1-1	TGTGCCAGCAGCGCGACAGGGGGGAACACTGAAGCTTTCTTT	CASSATGGNTEAFF
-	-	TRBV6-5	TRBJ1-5	TGTGCCAGCACCGAGTACTGGGATCGGCCCCAGCATTTT	CASTEYWDRPQHF
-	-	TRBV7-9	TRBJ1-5	TGTGCCAGCAGCCCCGACAGTCATCAGCCCCAGCATTTT	CASSPDSHQPQHF
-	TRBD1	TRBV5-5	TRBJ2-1	TGTGCCAGCAGCCTGCCAAGGGGGCATTATGAGCAGTTCTTC	CASSLPRGHYEQFF
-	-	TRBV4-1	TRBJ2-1	TGCGCCAGCAGCCAAGATTTACTAAGCAATGAGCAGTTCTTC	CASSQDLLSNEQFF
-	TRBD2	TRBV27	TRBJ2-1	TGTGCCAGCAGTTTAGTTGGGACTAGCGGGAGATATGAGCAGTTCTTC	CASSLVGTSGRYEQFF
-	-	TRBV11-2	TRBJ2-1	TGTGCCAGCAGCTTAGGGGCGGGTCCTTCCTACAATGAGCAGTTCTTC	CASSLGAGPSYNEQFF
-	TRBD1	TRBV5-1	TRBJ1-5	TGCGCCAGCAGCTTGGGGACAGGGGGTCAGCCCCAGCATTTT	CASSLGTGGQPQHF
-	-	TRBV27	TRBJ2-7	TGTGCCAGCAGTTTAGCTGATCCCACCTACGAGCAGTACTTC	CASSLADPTYEQYF
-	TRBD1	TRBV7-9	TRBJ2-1	TGTGCCAGCAGCTCCTCGGACAGGTCACAACACGATGAGCAGTTCTTC	CASSSSDRSQHDEQFF
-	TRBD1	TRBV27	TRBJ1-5	TGTGCCAGCGGACCGGGACAGGTCGGTCAGCCCCAGCATTTT	CASGPGQVGQPQHF
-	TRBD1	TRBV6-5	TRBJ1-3	TGTGCCAGCAGTACTCAGGACAGGGGGAAGGACACCATATATTTT	CASSTQDRGKDTIYF
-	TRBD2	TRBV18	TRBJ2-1	TGTGCCAGCTCACCAGGGACTAGCGGGAGCCTGCTCGATGAGCAGTTCTTC	CASSPGTSGSLLDEQFF
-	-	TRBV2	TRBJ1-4	TGTGCCAGCAGTGGGACCAAGGATGAAAAACTGTTTTTT	CASSGTKDEKLFF
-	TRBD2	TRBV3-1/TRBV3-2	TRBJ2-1	TGTGCCAGCAGCCAAGATTCCGGGGGGGCCTACAATGAGCAGTTCTTC	CASSQDSGGAYNEQFF
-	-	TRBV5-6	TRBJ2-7	TGTGCCAGCAGCTTGCAGGGAATTTACTACGAGCAGTACTTC	CASSLQGIYYEQYF
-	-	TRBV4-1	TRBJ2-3	TGCGCCAGCAGCCAAGAGCTGCGCACAGATACGCAGTATTTT	CASSQELRTDTQYF
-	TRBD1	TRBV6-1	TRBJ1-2	TGTGCCAGCAGTGAGGGGACAGCCTGGGGCTACACCTTC	CASSEGTAWGYTF
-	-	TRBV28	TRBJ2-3	TGTGCCAGCATCCATAGCGGAGAGGGCACAGATACGCAGTATTTT	CASIHSGEGTDTQYF
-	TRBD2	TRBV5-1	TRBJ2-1	TGCGCCAGCAGCTTGGCCCGAAGCGGGGACTACAATGAGCAGTTCTTC	CASSLARSGDYNEQFF
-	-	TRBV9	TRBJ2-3	TGTGCCAGCAGCGCCCATACTGGAACAGATACGCAGTATTTT	CASSAHTGTDTQYF
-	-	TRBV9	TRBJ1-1	TGTGCCAGCAGCGTGGGAAAACTCACTGAAGCTTTCTTT	CASSVGKLTEAFF
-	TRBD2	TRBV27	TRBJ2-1	TGTGCCAGCAGTATCGGGAGGGCCTGGAGCAATGAGCAGTTCTTC	CASSIGRAWSNEQFF
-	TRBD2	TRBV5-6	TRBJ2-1	TGTGCCAGCAGCTACTCACTAGCGGGAGGGTACAATGAGCAGTTCTTC	CASSYSLAGGYNEQFF
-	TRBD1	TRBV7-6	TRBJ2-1	TGTGCCAGCAGCTTAGCGGACAGGTCCGACAATGAGCAGTTCTTC	CASSLADRSDNEQFF
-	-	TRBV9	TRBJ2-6	TGTGCCAGCAGCGTAGTGGGTACAGGGGCCAACGTCCTGACTTTC	CASSVVGTGANVLTF
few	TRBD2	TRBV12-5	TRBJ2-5	TGTGCTAGTGGTTTGTGTCTAGCGGGGGGGCTCCGGCAAGAGACCCAGTACTTC	CASGLCLAGGLRQETQYF
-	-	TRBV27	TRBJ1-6	TGTGCCAGCAGTTTTAGACAGTATAATTCACCCCTCCACTTT	CASSFRQYNSPLHF
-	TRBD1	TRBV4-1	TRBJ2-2	TGCGCCAGCAGCCAGGAAGCCTTAAGGGGACAGGGGATGGCCGGGGAGCTGTTTTTT	CASSQEALRGQGMAGELFF
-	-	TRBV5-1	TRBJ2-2	TGCGCCAGCAGCCTACGGACCCAGAACACCGGGGAGCTGTTTTTT	CASSLRTQNTGELFF
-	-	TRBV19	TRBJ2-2	TGTGCCAGTAGGAAACAGGGTGACACCGGGGAGCTGTTTTTT	CASRKQGDTGELFF
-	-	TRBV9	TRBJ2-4	TGTGCCAGCAGCGTAGGGGCGACAGTAGCCAAAAACATTCAGTACTTC	CASSVGATVAKNIQYF
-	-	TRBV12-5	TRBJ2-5	TGTGCTAGTGCCCTCAGGGAGGCCCAGTACTTC	CASALREAQYF
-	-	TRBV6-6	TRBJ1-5	TGTGCCAGCAGTCCTCCGGACTTTAGCAATCAGCCCCAGCATTTT	CASSPPDFSNQPQHF
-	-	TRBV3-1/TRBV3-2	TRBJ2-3	TGTGCCAGCAGCCAAGCAAAGGGCGGATCAGATACGCAGTATTTT	CASSQAKGGSDTQYF
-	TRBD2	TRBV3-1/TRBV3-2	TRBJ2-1	TGTGCCAGCAGCCACACCGGGACTAACAATGAGCAGTTCTTC	CASSHTGTNNEQFF
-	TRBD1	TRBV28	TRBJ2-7	TGTGCCAGCAACCTGAACCGGGACAGGCTCGATTACGAGCAGTACTTC	CASNLNRDRLDYEQYF
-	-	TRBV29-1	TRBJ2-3	TGCAGCGTTATGAGGGACTCAGATACGCAGTATTTT	CSVMRDSDTQYF
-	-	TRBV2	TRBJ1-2	TGTGCCAGCAGCCCCGGACAGATATATGGCTACACCTTC	CASSPGQIYGYTF
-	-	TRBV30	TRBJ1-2	TGTGCCTGGAGTGTTTCGGGGATCGCTGGCTACACCTTC	CAWSVSGIAGYTF
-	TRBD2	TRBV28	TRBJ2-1	TGTGCCAGCAGTACTAGAGCGGGAGGATACAATGAGCAGTTCTTC	CASSTRAGGYNEQFF
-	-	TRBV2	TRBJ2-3	TGTGCCAGCAGTTACAGGAGGAGCACAGATACGCAGTATTTT	CASSYRRSTDTQYF
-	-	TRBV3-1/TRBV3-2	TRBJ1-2	TGTGCCAGCAGCCAAAAGGTTCAGGGTGGCTACACCTTC	CASSQKVQGGYTF
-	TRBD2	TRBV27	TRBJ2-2	TGTGCCAGCAGTCCGACTAGCAGATACACCGGGGAGCTGTTTTTT	CASSPTSRYTGELFF
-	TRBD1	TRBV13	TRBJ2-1	TGTGCCAGCAGCATTTCCGGGACAGGGGTATACAATGAGCAGTTCTTC	CASSISGTGVYNEQFF
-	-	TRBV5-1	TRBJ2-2	TGCGCCAGCAGCATACAGGGAGAAGGGAACACCGGGGAGCTGTTTTTT	CASSIQGEGNTGELFF
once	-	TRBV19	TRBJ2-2	TGTGCCAGTAGTAGCAGTTGGGCAACGGAGCTGTTTTTT	CASSSSWATELFF